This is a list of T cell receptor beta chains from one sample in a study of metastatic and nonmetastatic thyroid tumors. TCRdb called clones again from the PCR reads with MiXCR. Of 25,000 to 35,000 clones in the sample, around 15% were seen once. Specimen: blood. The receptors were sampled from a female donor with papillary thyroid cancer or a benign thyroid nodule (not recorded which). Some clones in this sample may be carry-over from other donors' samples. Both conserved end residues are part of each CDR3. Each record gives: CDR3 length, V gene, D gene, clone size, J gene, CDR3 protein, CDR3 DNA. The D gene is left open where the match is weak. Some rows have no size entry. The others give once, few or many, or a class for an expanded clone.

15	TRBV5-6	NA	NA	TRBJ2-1	CANSLDRLRCNEQFF	TGTGCCAACAGCTTGGACCGTTTGAGGTGCAATGAGCAGTTCTTC
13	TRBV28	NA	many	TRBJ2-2	CASVYQNTGELFF	TGTGCCAGCGTGTATCAAAACACCGGGGAGCTGTTTTTT
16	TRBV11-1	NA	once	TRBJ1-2	CASILAPGPGHYGYTF	TGTGCCAGCATCTTAGCCCCGGGTCCCGGGCACTATGGCTACACCTTC
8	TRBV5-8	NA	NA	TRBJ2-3	CRGDTQYF	TGCCGGGGTGATACGCAGTATTTT
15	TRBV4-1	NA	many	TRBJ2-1	CASSQGRGLNNEQFF	TGCGCCAGCAGCCAAGGACGTGGATTAAACAATGAGCAGTTCTTC
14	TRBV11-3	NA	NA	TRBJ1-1	CASSLGGTVTEAFF	TGTGCCAGCAGCTTAGGGGGGACCGTTACTGAAGCTTTCTTT
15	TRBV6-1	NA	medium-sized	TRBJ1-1	CASSSRPTGDTEAFF	TGTGCCAGCAGTTCGAGACCCACAGGTGACACTGAAGCTTTCTTT
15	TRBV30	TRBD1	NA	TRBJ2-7	CAWSSPRDRPYEQYF	TGTGCCTGGAGTTCCCCGAGGGACAGGCCCTACGAGCAGTACTTC
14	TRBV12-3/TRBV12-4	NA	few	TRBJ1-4	CASSPGAGSEKLFF	TGTGCCAGCAGCCCTGGAGCGGGGAGCGAAAAACTTTTTTTT
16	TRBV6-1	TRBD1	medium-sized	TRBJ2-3	CASTHGQGSRTDTQYF	TGTGCCAGCACCCACGGACAGGGGAGTCGCACAGATACGCAGTATTTT
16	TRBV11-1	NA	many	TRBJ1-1	CASSLGLGGEWTEAFF	TGTGCCAGCAGCTTAGGTTTAGGAGGAGAGTGGACTGAAGCTTTCTTT
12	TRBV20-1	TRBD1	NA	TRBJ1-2	CSAWDRDYGYAF	TGCAGTGCTTGGGACAGGGACTATGGCTACGCCTTC
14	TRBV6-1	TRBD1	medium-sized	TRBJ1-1	CASRRGQGATEAFF	TGTGCCAGCAGAAGAGGACAGGGGGCGACTGAAGCTTTCTTT
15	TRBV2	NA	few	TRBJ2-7	CASSQEQRALGEQYF	TGTGCCAGCAGCCAAGAACAGCGGGCCCTGGGGGAGCAGTACTTC
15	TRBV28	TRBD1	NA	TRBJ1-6	CASSYSGTGNSPLHF	TGTGCCAGCAGTTACTCCGGGACAGGGAATTCACCCCTCCACTTT
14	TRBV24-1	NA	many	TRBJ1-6	CATSDNLYNSPLHF	TGTGCCACCAGTGATAATCTATATAATTCACCCCTCCACTTT
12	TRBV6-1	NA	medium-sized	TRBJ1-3	CASGNRVDTIYF	TGTGCCAGCGGGAACAGGGTAGACACCATATATTTT
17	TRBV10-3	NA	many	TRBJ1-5	CAISESTSRGGNQPQHF	TGTGCCATCAGTGAGTCGACCTCCAGGGGTGGCAATCAGCCCCAGCATTTT
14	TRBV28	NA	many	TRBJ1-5	CASSKSLSYQPQHF	TGTGCCAGCAGTAAGAGTTTATCTTATCAGCCCCAGCATTTT
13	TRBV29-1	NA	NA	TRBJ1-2	CTVVEHFNYGYTF	TGCACCGTTGTGGAACATTTTAACTATGGCTACACCTTC
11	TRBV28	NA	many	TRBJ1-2	CASGGDYGYTF	TGTGCCAGCGGGGGTGATTATGGCTACACCTTC
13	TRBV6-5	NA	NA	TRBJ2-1	CASSFSLYNEQFF	TGTGCCAGCAGCTTCTCACTCTACAATGAGCAGTTCTTC
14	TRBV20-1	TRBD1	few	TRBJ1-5	CSARQGAGNQPQHF	TGCAGTGCCCGACAGGGAGCGGGCAATCAGCCCCAGCATTTT
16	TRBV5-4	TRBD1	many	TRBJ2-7	CASSDTKQGAPYEQYF	TGTGCCAGCAGCGATACCAAACAGGGGGCCCCCTACGAGCAGTACTTC
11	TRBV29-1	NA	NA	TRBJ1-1	CSADGVTEAFF	TGCAGCGCAGATGGGGTCACTGAAGCTTTCTTT
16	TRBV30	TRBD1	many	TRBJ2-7	CAWRHQRDRGKYEQYF	TGTGCCTGGAGACACCAGAGGGACAGGGGGAAGTACGAGCAGTACTTC
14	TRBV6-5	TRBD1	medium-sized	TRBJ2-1	CASSYNRGANEQFF	TGTGCCAGCAGTTACAACAGGGGTGCGAATGAGCAGTTCTTC
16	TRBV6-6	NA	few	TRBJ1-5	CASSYRRGLGNQPQHF	TGTGCCAGCAGTTACAGGAGGGGCCTGGGCAATCAGCCCCAGCATTTT
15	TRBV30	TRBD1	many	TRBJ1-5	CAWRKGQGSNQPQHF	TGTGCCTGGAGGAAGGGACAGGGGAGCAATCAGCCCCAGCATTTT
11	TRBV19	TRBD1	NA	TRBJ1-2	CASSDREIYTF	TGTGCCAGTTCGGACAGGGAAATATACACCTTC
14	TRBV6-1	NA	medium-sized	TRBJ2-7	CASILTGRDYEQYF	TGTGCCAGCATCCTAACCGGGCGTGACTACGAGCAGTACTTC
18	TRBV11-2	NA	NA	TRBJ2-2	CASSLVPVTEAIRGELFF	TGTGCCAGCAGCTTAGTTCCCGTGACAGAAGCTATCCGCGGGGAGCTGTTTTTT
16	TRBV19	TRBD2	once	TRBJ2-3	CASSRRTSASTDTQYF	TGTGCCAGTAGTCGCCGGACTAGCGCTAGCACAGATACGCAGTATTTT
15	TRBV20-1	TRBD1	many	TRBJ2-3	CSVQARDRAPDTQYF	TGCAGTGTTCAAGCTCGGGACAGGGCCCCGGATACGCAGTATTTT
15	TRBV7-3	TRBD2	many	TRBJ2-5	CASSLIGGREETQYF	TGTGCCAGCAGCTTAATCGGCGGGAGAGAGGAGACCCAGTACTTC
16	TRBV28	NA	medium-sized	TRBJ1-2	CASSFAHAVGNYGYTF	TGTGCCAGCAGTTTTGCGCACGCAGTAGGAAACTATGGCTACACCTTC
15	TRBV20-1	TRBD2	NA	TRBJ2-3	CSARAPSGSTDTQYF	TGCAGTGCTAGGGCACCTAGCGGAAGCACAGATACGCAGTATTTT
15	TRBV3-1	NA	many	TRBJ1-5	CASSQRQGVNQPQHF	TGTGCCAGCAGCCAACGCCAGGGTGTCAATCAGCCCCAGCATTTT
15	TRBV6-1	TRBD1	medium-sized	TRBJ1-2	CASSNTGEGNRGYTF	TGTGCCAGCAGTAATACAGGGGAGGGTAATCGTGGCTACACCTTC
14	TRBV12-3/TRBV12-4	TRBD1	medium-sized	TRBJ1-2	CASSWDREVYGYTF	TGTGCCAGCAGTTGGGACAGGGAGGTTTATGGCTACACCTTC
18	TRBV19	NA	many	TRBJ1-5	CASSIRPSIVGGNQPQHF	TGTGCCAGTAGTATTCGACCGTCCATAGTGGGTGGCAATCAGCCCCAGCATTTT
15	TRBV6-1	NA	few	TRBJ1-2	CASSEQIQFNYGYTF	TGTGCCAGCAGTGAACAGATACAATTTAACTATGGCTACACCTTC
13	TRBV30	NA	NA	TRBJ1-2	CAWNKGFTYGYTF	TGTGCCTGGAATAAGGGTTTCACCTATGGCTACACCTTC
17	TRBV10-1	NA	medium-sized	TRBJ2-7	CASSVFSPIGTQYEQYF	TGCGCCAGCAGTGTTTTTAGTCCGATCGGCACCCAATACGAGCAGTACTTC
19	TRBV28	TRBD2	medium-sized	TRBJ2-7	CASNKAGLAGDPNKYEQYF	TGTGCCAGCAATAAGGCAGGACTAGCGGGAGACCCGAATAAATACGAGCAGTACTTC
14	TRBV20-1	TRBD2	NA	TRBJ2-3	CSARLAGWTNTQYF	TGCAGTGCTCGACTAGCGGGATGGACAAATACGCAGTATTTT
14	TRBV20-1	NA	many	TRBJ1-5	CSASRGFSNQPQHF	TGCAGTGCTAGTCGGGGCTTTAGCAATCAGCCCCAGCATTTT
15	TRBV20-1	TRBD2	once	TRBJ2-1	CSASSGTTWGNEQFF	TGCAGTGCTAGCTCCGGGACTACTTGGGGAAATGAGCAGTTCTTC
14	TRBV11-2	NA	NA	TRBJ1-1	CASSLYRLRDEAFF	TGTGCCAGCAGCTTATATCGTCTCAGGGATGAGGCTTTCTTT
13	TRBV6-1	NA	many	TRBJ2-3	CASSGGLTDTQYF	TGTGCCAGCAGCGGGGGACTCACAGATACGCAGTATTTT
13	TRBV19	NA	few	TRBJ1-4	CASTTAGREKLVF	TGTGCCAGTACCACGGCCGGGCGGGAAAAACTGGTTTTT
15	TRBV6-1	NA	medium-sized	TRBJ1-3	CASSQAGGLGNTIYF	TGTGCCAGCAGCCAAGCCGGTGGGCTTGGAAACACCATATATTTT
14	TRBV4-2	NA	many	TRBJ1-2	CASSQEPGWFGYTF	TGTGCCAGCAGCCAGGAACCAGGGTGGTTTGGCTACACCTTC
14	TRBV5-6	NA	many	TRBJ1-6	CASGSLGPASPLHF	TGTGCCAGCGGCAGCTTGGGACCCGCTTCACCCCTCCACTTT
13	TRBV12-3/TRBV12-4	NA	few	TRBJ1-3	CASRAGGRNTIYF	TGTGCCAGCAGGGCAGGCGGGAGAAACACCATATATTTT
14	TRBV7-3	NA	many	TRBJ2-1	CASSSSLANNEQFF	TGTGCCAGCAGCTCATCACTAGCAAACAATGAGCAGTTCTTC
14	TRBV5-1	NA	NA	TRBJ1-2	CASSYSGEIAGYTF	TGCGCCAGCAGTTACTCAGGGGAAATTGCTGGCTACACCTTC
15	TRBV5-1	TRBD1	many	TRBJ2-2	CASSLPRTGTGELFF	TGCGCCAGCAGTTTACCGAGGACAGGCACCGGGGAGCTGTTTTTT